Listed below are T cell receptor beta chains from one sample, sequenced in a study of metastatic and nonmetastatic thyroid tumors. TCRdb reassembled clones from the PCR reads with MiXCR. The sample carries about 28,000 clones, roughly 15% recorded once. The sequencing sample was made of blood. The source is a female donor with papillary thyroid cancer or a benign thyroid nodule (not recorded which). Some clones in this sample may be carry-over from other donors' samples. The CDR3 runs from the conserved cysteine through the conserved F or W. The D gene is left open where the match is weak. Some rows mark clone size as missing; the rest say once, few, many or name a class of expanded clone.

>TRBD1|TRBV7-8|many|TRBJ1-2
CASSLTGTGANYGYTF
TGTGCCAGCAGCTTAACCGGGACAGGGGCGAACTATGGCTACACCTTC
>TRBD1|TRBV14|many|TRBJ2-2
CASSQDPGGYTGELFF
TGTGCCAGCAGCCAAGATCCAGGGGGCTACACCGGGGAGCTGTTTTTT
>TRBD2|TRBV12-3/TRBV12-4|.|TRBJ2-2
CASSPSGLAANTWEPFF
TGTGCCAGCAGTCCCTCGGGACTAGCGGCTAACACCTGGGAGCCGTTTTTT
>TRBD2|TRBV28|many|TRBJ2-3
CASSSPPTGGLADTQYF
TGTGCCAGCAGTTCCCCTCCAACGGGAGGGCTGGCGGATACGCAGTATTTT
>.|TRBV13|many|TRBJ2-2
CASSQNTGELFF
TGTGCCAGCAGCCAGAACACCGGGGAGCTGTTTTTT
>.|TRBV7-2|many|TRBJ2-7
CASSLGAQIYEQYF
TGTGCCAGCAGCTTGGGGGCACAGATCTACGAGCAGTACTTC
>TRBD2|TRBV27|medium-sized|TRBJ2-5
CASSLRLAGETQYF
TGTGCCAGCAGTTTACGACTAGCTGGTGAGACCCAGTACTTC
>.|TRBV5-1|many|TRBJ2-1
CASSLVDEQFF
TGCGCCAGCAGCTTGGTGGATGAGCAGTTCTTC
>TRBD1|TRBV24-1|few|TRBJ2-7
CATSDPWDRADEQYF
TGTGCCACCAGTGATCCTTGGGACAGGGCTGACGAGCAGTACTTC
>.|TRBV5-6|medium-sized|TRBJ1-2
CASSLRDYGYTF
TGTGCCAGCAGCTTAAGGGACTATGGCTACACCTTC
>.|TRBV20-1|many|TRBJ2-7
CSAWASGEQYF
TGCAGTGCTTGGGCCTCGGGAGAGCAGTACTTC
>.|TRBV24-1|many|TRBJ1-2
CATSLGADYGYTF
TGTGCCACCAGTTTGGGGGCGGACTATGGCTACACCTTC
>.|TRBV6-2/TRBV6-3|.|TRBJ2-1
CASSYSTAEQFF
TGTGCCAGCAGTTACTCTACGGCGGAGCAGTTCTTC
>TRBD2|TRBV24-1|medium-sized|TRBJ2-7
CATSSGRLAGVGEQYF
TGTGCCACCAGCTCAGGGAGACTAGCGGGAGTGGGTGAGCAGTACTTC
>TRBD2|TRBV6-1|few|TRBJ2-7
CASRPWGGSSYEQYF
TGTGCCAGCAGGCCCTGGGGGGGGAGCTCCTACGAGCAGTACTTC
>.|TRBV14|many|TRBJ2-5
CASSKGGTLYQETQYF
TGTGCCAGCAGCAAAGGAGGGACACTATACCAAGAGACCCAGTACTTC
>TRBD1|TRBV27|many|TRBJ1-1
CASSLQGATEAFF
TGTGCCAGCAGTTTACAGGGGGCCACTGAAGCTTTCTTT
>.|TRBV2|many|TRBJ1-6
CASSRGGASPLHF
TGTGCCAGCAGCCGTGGGGGGGCATCACCCCTCCACTTT
>TRBD2|TRBV20-1|medium-sized|TRBJ2-1
CSAKNQGTSGGYNEQFF
TGCAGTGCTAAAAATCAAGGGACTAGCGGGGGCTACAATGAGCAGTTCTTC
>.|TRBV30|many|TRBJ2-2
CAWSLGVGTGELFF
TGTGCCTGGAGTTTGGGGGTGGGCACCGGGGAGCTGTTTTTT
>TRBD1|TRBV10-2|few|TRBJ2-1
CASSEDRGLYNEQFF
TGCGCCAGCAGTGAAGACAGGGGGCTCTACAATGAGCAGTTCTTC
>TRBD2|TRBV12-3/TRBV12-4|few|TRBJ2-7
CASSFVPGLAEANEQYF
TGTGCCAGCAGTTTTGTCCCGGGGCTAGCGGAAGCCAACGAGCAGTACTTC
>.|TRBV6-1|many|TRBJ2-4
CASSRTTDGYKNIQYF
TGTGCCAGCAGCCGAACGACGGACGGCTACAAAAACATTCAGTACTTC
>.|TRBV18|many|TRBJ1-6
CASSPLGPGSSYNSPLHF
TGTGCCAGCTCACCACTGGGTCCCGGGAGCTCCTATAATTCACCCCTCCACTTT
>.|TRBV12-3/TRBV12-4|.|TRBJ2-1
CASSLGRLNEQFF
TGTGCCAGCAGTTTGGGGCGGCTTAATGAGCAGTTCTTC